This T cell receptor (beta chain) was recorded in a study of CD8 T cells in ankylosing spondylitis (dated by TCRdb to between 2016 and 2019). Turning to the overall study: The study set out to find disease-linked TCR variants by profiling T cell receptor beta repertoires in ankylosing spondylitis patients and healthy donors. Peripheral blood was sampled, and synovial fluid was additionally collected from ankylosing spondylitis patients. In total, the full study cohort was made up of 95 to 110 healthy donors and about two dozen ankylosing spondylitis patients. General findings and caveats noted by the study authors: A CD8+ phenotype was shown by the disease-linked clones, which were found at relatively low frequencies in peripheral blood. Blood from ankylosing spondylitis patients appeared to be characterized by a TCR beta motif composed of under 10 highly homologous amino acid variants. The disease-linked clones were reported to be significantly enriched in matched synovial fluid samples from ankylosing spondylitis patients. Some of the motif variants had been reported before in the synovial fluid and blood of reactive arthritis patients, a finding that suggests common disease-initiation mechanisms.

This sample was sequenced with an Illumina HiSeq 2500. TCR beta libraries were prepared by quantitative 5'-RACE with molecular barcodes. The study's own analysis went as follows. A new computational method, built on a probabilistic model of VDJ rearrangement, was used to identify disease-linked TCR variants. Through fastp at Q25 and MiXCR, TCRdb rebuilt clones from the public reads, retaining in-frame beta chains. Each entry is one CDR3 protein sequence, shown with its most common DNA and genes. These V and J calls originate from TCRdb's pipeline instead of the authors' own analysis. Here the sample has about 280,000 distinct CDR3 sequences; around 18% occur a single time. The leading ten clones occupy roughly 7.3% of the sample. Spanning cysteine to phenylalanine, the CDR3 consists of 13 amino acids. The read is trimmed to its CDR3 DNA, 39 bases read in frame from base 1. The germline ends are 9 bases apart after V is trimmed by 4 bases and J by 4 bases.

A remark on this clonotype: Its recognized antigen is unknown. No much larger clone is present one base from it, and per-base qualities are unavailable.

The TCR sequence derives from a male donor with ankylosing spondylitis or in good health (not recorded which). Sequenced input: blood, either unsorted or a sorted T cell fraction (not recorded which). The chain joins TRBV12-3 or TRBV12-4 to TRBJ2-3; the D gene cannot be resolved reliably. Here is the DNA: TGTGCCAGCAGTTCCCTCTCTGCAGATACGCAGTATTTT. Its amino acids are CASSSLSADTQYF.